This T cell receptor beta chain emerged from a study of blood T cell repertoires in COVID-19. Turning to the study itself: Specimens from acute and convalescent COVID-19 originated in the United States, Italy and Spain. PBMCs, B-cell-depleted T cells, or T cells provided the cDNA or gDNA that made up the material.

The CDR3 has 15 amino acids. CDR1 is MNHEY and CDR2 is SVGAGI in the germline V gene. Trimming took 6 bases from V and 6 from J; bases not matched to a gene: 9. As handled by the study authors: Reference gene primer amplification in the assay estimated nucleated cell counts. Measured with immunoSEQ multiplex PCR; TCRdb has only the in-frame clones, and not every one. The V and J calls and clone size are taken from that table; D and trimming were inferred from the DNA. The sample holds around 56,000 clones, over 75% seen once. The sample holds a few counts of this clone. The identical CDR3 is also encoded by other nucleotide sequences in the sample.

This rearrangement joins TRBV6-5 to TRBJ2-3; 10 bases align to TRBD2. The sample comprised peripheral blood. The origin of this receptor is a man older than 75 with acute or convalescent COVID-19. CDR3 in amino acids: CASSPTSGGADTQYF. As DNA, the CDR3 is TGTGCCAGCAGCCCAACCAGCGGGGGGGCGGATACGCAGTATTTT.